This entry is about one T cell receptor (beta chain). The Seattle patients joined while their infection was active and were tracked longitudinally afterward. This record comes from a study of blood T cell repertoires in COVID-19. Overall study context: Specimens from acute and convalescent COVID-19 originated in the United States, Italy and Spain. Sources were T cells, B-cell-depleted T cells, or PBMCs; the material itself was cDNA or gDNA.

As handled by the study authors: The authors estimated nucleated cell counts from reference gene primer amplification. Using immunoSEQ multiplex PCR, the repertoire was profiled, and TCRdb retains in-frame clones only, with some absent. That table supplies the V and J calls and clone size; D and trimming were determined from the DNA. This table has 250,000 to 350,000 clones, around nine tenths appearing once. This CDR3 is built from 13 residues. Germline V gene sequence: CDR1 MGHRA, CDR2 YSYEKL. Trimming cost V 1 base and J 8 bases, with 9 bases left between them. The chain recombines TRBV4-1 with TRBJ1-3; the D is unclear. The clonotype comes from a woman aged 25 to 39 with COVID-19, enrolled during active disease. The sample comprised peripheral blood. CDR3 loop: CASSQGAGDTIYF. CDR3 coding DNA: TGCGCCAGCAGCCAAGGGGCGGGTGACACCATATATTTT.